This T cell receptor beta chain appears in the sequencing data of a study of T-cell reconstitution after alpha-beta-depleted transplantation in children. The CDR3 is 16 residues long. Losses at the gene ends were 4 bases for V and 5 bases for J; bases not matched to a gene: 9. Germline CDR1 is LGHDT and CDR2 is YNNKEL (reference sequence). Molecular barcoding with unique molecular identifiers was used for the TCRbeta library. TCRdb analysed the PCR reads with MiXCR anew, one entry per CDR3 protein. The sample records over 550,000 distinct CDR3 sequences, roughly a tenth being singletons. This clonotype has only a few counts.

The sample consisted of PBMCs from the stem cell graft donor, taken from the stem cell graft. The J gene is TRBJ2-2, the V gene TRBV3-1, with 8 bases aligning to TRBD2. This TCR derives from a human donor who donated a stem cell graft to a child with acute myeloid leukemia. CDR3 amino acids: CASSPEVLAGTGELFF. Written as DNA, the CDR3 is TGTGCCAGCAGCCCAGAGGTTTTAGCGGGAACCGGGGAGCTGTTTTTT.